Shown below are 18 T cell receptor beta chains from a single sample sequenced in a study of CD8 T cells in Susac syndrome. RNA in amounts of about 0.45 to 1 ug was reverse transcribed with random hexamers. Each CDR3 protein gets one entry after TCRdb re-called the immunoSEQ multiplex PCR reads with MiXCR. This sample has approximately 220,000 distinct CDR3 sequences, with 85% to 95% found just once. Specimen: CD4+ T cells from PBMCs. These receptors were collected from a human donor with multiple sclerosis.

The rearrangement joins TRBV3-1 to TRBJ1-3; D is unclear. CDR1 and CDR2 from the germline V gene are LGHDT and YNNKEL (reference sequence). Trimming stripped 9 bases from V and 0 bases from J, with 9 bases between. The CDR3 consists of 13 residues. The CDR3 is CASSTSSGNTIYF. In nucleotides, the CDR3 is TGTGCCAGTAGCACAAGCTCTGGAAACACCATATATTTT.

The rearrangement joins TRBV29-1 to TRBJ1-1, with D perhaps matching TRBD1 (6 bases). CDR3 length equals 12 residues. V lost 6 bases to trimming and J lost 7 bases, with 15 bases between them. CDR1 and CDR2 (germline): SQVTM, ANQGSEA. CDR3 sequence (DNA): TGCAGCGTACGGGGGCTTACTTTTGAAGCTTTCTTT. Amino acids: CSVRGLTFEAFF.

V is TRBV20-1 and J is TRBJ1-2, with TRBD1 identical over 9 bases. V gave up 0 bases and J gave up 4 bases; unmatched junction bases: 3. The germline gives CDR1 DFQATT, CDR2 SNEGSKA (reference sequence). This CDR3 region has 14 residues. CDR3 amino acids: CSAREQGAVYGYTF. The CDR3 DNA reads TGCAGTGCTAGAGAACAGGGGGCGGTCTATGGCTACACCTTC.

The chain's CDR3 is CASSSDTVYGYTF. CDR3 nucleotides: TGCGCCAGCAGCAGCGACACAGTCTATGGCTACACCTTC. This chain links TRBV5-1 with TRBJ1-2; D uncertain. Germline V gene sequence: CDR1 SGHRS, CDR2 YFSETQ. V shed 4 bases and J shed 4 bases, with 11 bases lying between them. This CDR3 spans 13 amino acids.

The rearrangement uses TRBV18 and TRBJ1-2; 10 nucleotides align to TRBD1. Trimming cost V 5 bases and J 3 bases; bases outside gene matches: 9. The CDR3 is 16 residues long. CDR1 and CDR2 (germline): KGHSH, LQKENI. CDR3 in amino acids: CASSSERDRGHYGYTF. The CDR3 bases are TGTGCCAGCTCAAGTGAGCGGGACAGGGGCCACTATGGCTACACCTTC.

V usage is TRBV3-1 and J usage is TRBJ2-5, with 7 bases identical to TRBD2. The V gene's germline CDR1 is LGHDT and CDR2 YNNKEL (reference sequence). CDR3 size: 15 residues. J lost 2 bases, V lost 6 bases, and 9 bases had no gene match. The CDR3 loop is CASSRARGVQETQYF. CDR3 coding DNA: TGTGCCAGCAGTCGGGCCCGGGGGGTACAAGAGACCCAGTACTTC.

This chain connects TRBV30 to TRBJ1-2; D gene uncertain. This CDR3 has 14 residues. The V end lost 0 bases, the J end lost 4 bases, and 12 bases lay between the germline ends. Germline V lookup: CDR1 GTSNPN, CDR2 SVGIG (reference sequence). As DNA, the CDR3 is TGTGCCTGGAGTGTCGGGGAGGCGGGCTATGGCTACACCTTC. Encoded protein: CAWSVGEAGYGYTF.

V and J are TRBV7-9 and TRBJ1-6, with unresolved D. The V end was cut by 2 bases, the J end by 11 bases, with 10 bases between. The length of the CDR3 is 13 residues. Germline V gene sequence: CDR1 SEHNR, CDR2 FQNEAQ (reference sequence). The CDR3 loop is CASSLNLGPPLHF. The CDR3 bases are TGTGCCAGCAGCTTAAATCTGGGTCCACCCCTCCACTTT.

The chain uses TRBV7-8 and TRBJ2-3, with D possibly TRBD2 on 6 matching bases. Between the trimmed V and J ends, which lost 7 bases and 4 bases, there was a span of 15 bases. The CDR3 sequence is 14 residues long. Germline CDR1 and CDR2: SGHVS and FQNEAQ. Here the CDR3 DNA reads TGTGCCAGCACCCGGGACTCTCCCCCAGATACGCAGTATTTT. Its translation is CASTRDSPPDTQYF.

This chain uses TRBV3-1 with TRBJ2-1; 10 nucleotides align to TRBD2. Losses at the gene ends were 9 bases for V and 6 bases for J; bases not matched to a gene: 5. Germline values: CDR1 LGHDT, CDR2 YNNKEL (reference sequence). The CDR3 is 13 residues long. The CDR3 DNA sequence: TGTGCCAGTTTAGCGGGGGGCGTCAATGAGCAGTTCTTC. Encoded protein: CASLAGGVNEQFF.

CDR3 sequence (DNA): TGTGCCAGCAGCTCATACGGAGACTATGGCTACACCTTC. Protein: CASSSYGDYGYTF. V and J are TRBV5-6 and TRBJ1-2; D is ambiguous. The CDR3 extends over 13 amino acids. With 3 bases removed from V and 3 bases from J, the gap between germline ends came to 9 bases. Germline assignment: CDR1 SGHDT and CDR2 YYEEEE.

The chain joins TRBV29-1 to TRBJ2-2; 9 bases agree with TRBD1. Germline V gene data show CDR1 as SQVTM and CDR2 as ANQGSEA. CDR3 size: 14 residues. V lost 6 bases to trimming and J lost 6 bases; unmatched junction nucleotides: 8. The CDR3 DNA sequence: TGCAGCGTAGGACAGGGGCCGAGGTCCGGGGAGCTGTTTTTT. Translating gives CSVGQGPRSGELFF.

V usage is TRBV3-1 and J usage is TRBJ1-6; D unresolved. Trimming cost V 5 bases and J 7 bases, with 15 bases left between them. Germline V gene lookup returns CDR1 LGHDT and CDR2 YNNKEL (reference sequence). The CDR3 has 15 residues. CDR3 in amino acids: CASSYGERPNSPLHF. CDR3 DNA sequence: TGTGCCAGCAGCTACGGGGAGCGCCCAAATTCACCCCTCCACTTT.

DNA of the CDR3: TGTGCCAGCAGTTTAGGGTCAATTCAGTACTTC. Amino acid sequence: CASSLGSIQYF. The J gene is TRBJ2-4, the V gene TRBV12-3 or TRBV12-4; D gene uncertain. The CDR3 is 11 amino acids. V shed 1 base and J shed 10 bases, with 5 bases lying between them.

The J gene is TRBJ2-5, the V gene TRBV19; 7 bases map to TRBD2. J was trimmed by 4 bases and V by 11 bases; bases with no gene match: 13. CDR3 size: 14 residues. Germline V gene data show CDR1 as LNHDA and CDR2 as SQIVND (reference sequence). CDR3 bases: TGTGCCTACCAGATGGCGGGGGATCGAGAGACCCAGTACTTC. It yields the protein CAYQMAGDRETQYF.

This rearrangement joins TRBV5-6 to TRBJ1-1, with no clear D. V lost 3 bases and J lost 0, with 18 bases in between. The CDR3 contains 17 residues. Germline V gives CDR1 SGHDT, CDR2 YYEEEE. CDR3 sequence reads: CASSSLAASAMNTEAFF. The DNA for the CDR3 is TGTGCCAGCAGCTCTCTGGCGGCGTCGGCCATGAACACTGAAGCTTTCTTT. The complete variable domain, with remaining parts taken from reference TRBV5-6 and TRBJ1-1, reads DAGVTQSPTHLIKTRGQQVTLRCSPKSGHDTVSWYQQALGQGPQFIFQYYEEEERQRGNFPDRFSGHQFPNYSSELNVNALLLGDSALYLCASSSLAASAMNTEAFFGQGTRLTVV.

This chain uses TRBV5-1 with TRBJ1-4; 9 bases align to TRBD1. Trimming at V came to 4 bases and at J to 0 bases, leaving 7 bases not matched to a gene. This CDR3 has 17 residues. Germline V CDR1 and CDR2: SGHRS, YFSETQ. The CDR3: CASSAWGQGSTNEKLFF. CDR3 sequence (DNA): TGCGCCAGCAGCGCCTGGGGACAGGGCTCAACTAATGAAAAACTGTTTTTT.

V gene TRBV20-1 combines with J gene TRBJ2-3, with a tentative D call TRBD2 (7 bases). V dropped 6 bases and J dropped 6 bases, with 16 bases sitting between them. The CDR3 covers 13 residues. Per the germline V gene, CDR1 is DFQATT and CDR2 is SNEGSKA (reference sequence). The CDR3: CSAKGGKRDTQYF. The CDR3 coding sequence is TGCAGTGCAAAGGGGGGGAAGAGGGATACGCAGTATTTT.